This T cell receptor (beta chain) was captured in a study of cytomegalovirus exposure and HLA in healthy donors. The PCR used 60 Vbeta and 13 Jbeta primers. Sequencing used immunoSEQ multiplex PCR; TCRdb keeps in-frame clones, though not all of them. This table holds 81,000 or so clones, less than 65% found once. The CDR3 has 15 residues. The V gene lost 4 bases and the J gene lost 2 bases, with 12 bases spanning the gap. Germline CDR1 SQVTM, CDR2 ANQGSEA. The receptor was isolated from a woman aged 30 to 39 in good health and CMV-seropositive. The sample comprised PBMCs. The chain links TRBV29-1 to TRBJ2-6; maybe TRBD1 (5 bases). This CDR3 reads CSVVPQGTGANVLTF. In DNA, the CDR3 is TGCAGCGTTGTCCCCCAGGGAACTGGGGCCAACGTCCTGACTTTC.